The sequence of this T cell receptor (beta chain) was determined in a study of T cell responses to AZD1222 COVID-19 vaccine. Germline CDR1 and CDR2: KGHSH and LQKENI. CDR3 length: 15 amino acids. The V end was cut by 3 bases, the J end by 6 bases, with 15 bases between. Here immunoSEQ multiplex PCR was the method, and the copy in TCRdb shows in-frame clones only, minus some. This table holds around 87,000 clones, 85% to 90% found once. The chain employs TRBV18 and TRBJ1-5; D not resolved. The sample consisted of peripheral blood, taken 28 days after the second AZD1222 dose. The receptor comes from an adult who received the AZD1222 COVID-19 vaccine. CDR3 nucleotide sequence: TGTGCCAGCTCACCGCCTCCCTACCTCGGTCAGCCCCAGCATTTT. It is translated as CASSPPPYLGQPQHF. Drawing the rest from reference TRBV18 and TRBJ1-5, the complete variable domain is NAGVMQNPRHLVRRRGQEARLRCSPMKGHSHVYWYRQLPEEGLKFMVYLQKENIIDESGMPKERFSAEFPKEGPSILRIQQVVRGDSAAYFCASSPPPYLGQPQHFGDGTRLSIL.